This T cell receptor (beta chain) was documented in a study of cytomegalovirus exposure and HLA in healthy donors. The study, taken as a whole, reports: It was reported that the classifier diagnosed cytomegalovirus status with high specificity and sensitivity in both the original and validation cohorts. The TCR clusters that emerged in the first cohort tended, a later analysis found, to co-occur in the approximately 130 validation repertoires. In vitro assays verified that a few CMV-associated chains recognized CMV antigens specifically.

Points on this clone: Its target is not known.

From germline, CDR1 is MGHDK and CDR2 SYGVNS. The length of the CDR3 is 14 residues. V lost 6 bases and J 1 base, leaving 12 bases between the germline ends. Measured with immunoSEQ multiplex PCR; TCRdb has only the in-frame clones, and not every one. This table holds around 91,000 clones, approximately 93% found once. Among the 120 subjects of the validation cohort, separate from the 666-subject first cohort, were the donors. This clonotype was obtained from a woman aged 30 to 39 in good health and CMV-seropositive. The specimen sequenced was PBMCs. The V call is TRBV25-1, the J call TRBJ1-1; a possible D gene is TRBD1 (6 bases). The CDR3 sequence: CASRETGRNTEAFF. Written as DNA, the CDR3 is TGTGCCAGCAGAGAAACAGGGCGGAACACTGAAGCTTTCTTT. The whole variable domain, filled in from reference TRBV25-1 and TRBJ1-1, reads EADIYQTPRYLVIGTGKKITLECSQTMGHDKMYWYQQDPGMELHLIHYSYGVNSTEKGDLSSESTVSRIRTEHFPLTLESARPSHTSQYLCASRETGRNTEAFFGQGTRLTVV.